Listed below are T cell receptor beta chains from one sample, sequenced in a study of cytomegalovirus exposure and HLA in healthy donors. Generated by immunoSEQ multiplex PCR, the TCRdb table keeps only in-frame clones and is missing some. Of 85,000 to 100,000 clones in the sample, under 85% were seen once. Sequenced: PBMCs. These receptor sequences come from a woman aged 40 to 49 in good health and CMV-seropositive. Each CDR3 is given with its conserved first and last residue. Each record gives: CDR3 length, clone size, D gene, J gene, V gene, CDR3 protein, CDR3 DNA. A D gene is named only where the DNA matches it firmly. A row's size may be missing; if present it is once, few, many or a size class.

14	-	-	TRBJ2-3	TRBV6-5	CASSYLRDSDTQYF	TGTGCCAGCAGTTACTTGCGGGATTCAGATACGCAGTATTTT
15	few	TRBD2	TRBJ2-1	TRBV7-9	CASEVGTSGRYEQFF	TGTGCCAGCGAAGTTGGGACTAGCGGGAGGTATGAGCAGTTCTTC
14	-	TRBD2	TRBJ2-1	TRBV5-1	CASSLEAGPNEQFF	TGCGCCAGCAGCTTGGAAGCGGGACCCAATGAGCAGTTCTTC
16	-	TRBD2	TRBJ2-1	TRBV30	CAWSVLAGLVYNEQFF	TGTGCCTGGAGTGTCCTAGCGGGGCTAGTTTACAATGAGCAGTTCTTC
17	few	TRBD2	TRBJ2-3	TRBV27	CASSPPSLSGSTDTQYF	TGTGCCAGCAGTCCCCCTTCCCTCAGCGGGAGTACAGATACGCAGTATTTT
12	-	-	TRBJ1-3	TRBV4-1	CASSQDRNTIYF	TGCGCCAGCAGCCAAGACAGAAACACCATATATTTT
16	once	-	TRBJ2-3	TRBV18	CASSPRNSDSTDTQYF	TGTGCCAGCTCACCAAGAAATAGCGATAGCACAGATACGCAGTATTTT
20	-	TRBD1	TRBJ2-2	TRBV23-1	CASSQSEIGRRTGVSGELFF	TGCGCCAGCAGTCAATCGGAAATAGGGAGGAGGACAGGGGTTTCGGGGGAGCTGTTTTTT
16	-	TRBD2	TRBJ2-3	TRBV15	CATSRDVLAPTDTQYF	TGTGCCACCAGCAGAGACGTACTAGCGCCCACAGATACGCAGTATTTT
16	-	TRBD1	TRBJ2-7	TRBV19	CASTPGTGGASYEQYF	TGTGCCAGTACCCCCGGGACAGGGGGCGCCTCCTACGAGCAGTACTTC
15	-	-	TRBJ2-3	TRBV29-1	CSTRGGTGATDTQYF	TGCAGCACAAGGGGAGGGACAGGAGCCACAGATACGCAGTATTTT
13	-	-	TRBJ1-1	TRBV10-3	CAITTQENTEAFF	TGTGCCATCACTACACAGGAAAACACTGAAGCTTTCTTT
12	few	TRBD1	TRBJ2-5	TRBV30	CAWSVQGETQYF	TGTGCCTGGAGTGTACAGGGGGAGACCCAGTACTTC
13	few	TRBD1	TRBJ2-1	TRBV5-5	CASSFLVDRLKFF	TGTGCCAGCAGCTTCCTCGTGGACAGGTTAAAGTTCTTC
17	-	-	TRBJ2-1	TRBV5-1	CASSLYPPDSWADEQFF	TGCGCCAGCAGCTTGTATCCCCCGGACAGTTGGGCCGATGAGCAGTTCTTC
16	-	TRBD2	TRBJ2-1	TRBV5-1	CASSLRLAGVNNEQFF	TGCGCCAGCAGCCTAAGACTAGCGGGAGTGAATAATGAGCAGTTCTTC
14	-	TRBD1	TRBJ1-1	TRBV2	CASSARQGNTEAFF	TGTGCCAGCAGTGCCCGACAGGGGAACACTGAAGCTTTCTTT
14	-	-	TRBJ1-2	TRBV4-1	CASSEGSSGYGYTF	TGCGCCAGCAGCGAAGGGTCTAGTGGCTATGGCTACACCTTC
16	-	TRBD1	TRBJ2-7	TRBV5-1	CASSLAVGQGTHEQYF	TGCGCCAGCAGCTTGGCCGTGGGACAGGGGACACACGAGCAGTACTTC
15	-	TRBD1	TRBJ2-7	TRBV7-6	CASSLGTGFTYEQYF	TGTGCCAGCAGCCTCGGGACAGGGTTCACCTACGAGCAGTACTTC
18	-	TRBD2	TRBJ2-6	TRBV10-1	CASRETSGRENGANVLTF	TGCGCCAGCAGGGAGACTAGCGGGAGAGAAAATGGGGCCAACGTCCTGACTTTC
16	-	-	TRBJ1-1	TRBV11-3	CASSPRSGRGNTEAFF	TGTGCCAGCAGCCCCCGGTCAGGGCGTGGGAACACTGAAGCTTTCTTT
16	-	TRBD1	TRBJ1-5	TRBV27	CASSPMTGKFNQPQHF	TGTGCCAGCAGTCCAATGACAGGGAAATTCAATCAGCCCCAGCATTTT
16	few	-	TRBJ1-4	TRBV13	CASSYRTVGNLEKLFF	TGTGCCAGCAGCTACCGGACAGTCGGAAACCTTGAAAAACTGTTTTTT
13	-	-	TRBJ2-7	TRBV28	CASRDPNRGEQYF	TGTGCCAGCAGAGACCCTAACCGGGGCGAGCAGTACTTC
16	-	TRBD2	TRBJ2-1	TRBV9	CASSVGLAGTYNEQFF	TGTGCCAGCAGCGTAGGACTAGCGGGAACCTACAATGAGCAGTTCTTC
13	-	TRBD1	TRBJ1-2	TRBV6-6	CASSQDRVIGYTF	TGTGCCAGCAGTCAGGACAGGGTAATTGGCTACACCTTC
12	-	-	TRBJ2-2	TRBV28	CASSFSAGELFF	TGTGCCAGCAGTTTTTCCGCCGGGGAGCTGTTTTTT
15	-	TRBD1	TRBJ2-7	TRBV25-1	CASSPPGQGSYEQYF	TGTGCCAGCAGCCCCCCGGGACAGGGTAGCTACGAGCAGTACTTC
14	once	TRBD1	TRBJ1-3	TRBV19	CASTQGPSGNTIYF	TGTGCCAGTACACAGGGGCCCTCTGGAAACACCATATATTTT
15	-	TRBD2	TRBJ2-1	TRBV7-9	CASTKTSGRLNEQFF	TGTGCCAGCACGAAGACTAGCGGGAGGTTGAATGAGCAGTTCTTC
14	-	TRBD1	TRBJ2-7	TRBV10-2	CASRPGQGTYEQYF	TGCGCCAGCAGACCGGGACAGGGAACCTACGAGCAGTACTTC
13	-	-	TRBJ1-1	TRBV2	CASKRRMNTEAFF	TGTGCCAGCAAAAGGCGGATGAACACTGAAGCTTTCTTT
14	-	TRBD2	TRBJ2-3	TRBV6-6	CASSQSSGEDTQYF	TGTGCCAGCAGCCAATCTAGCGGGGAAGATACGCAGTATTTT
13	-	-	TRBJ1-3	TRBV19	CASSLNSGNTIYF	TGTGCCAGTAGTCTAAACTCTGGAAACACCATATATTTT
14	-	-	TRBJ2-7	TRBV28	CASRRTGTSYEQYF	TGTGCCAGCAGGAGGACGGGGACATCCTACGAGCAGTACTTC
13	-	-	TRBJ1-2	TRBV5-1	CASRSTGSLGYTF	TGCGCCAGCAGATCCACAGGGTCTTTAGGCTACACCTTC
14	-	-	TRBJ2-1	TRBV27	CASTTRSPIGEQFF	TGTGCCAGCACTACTAGATCCCCAATCGGTGAGCAGTTCTTC
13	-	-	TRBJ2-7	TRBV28	CASSLREIYEQYF	TGTGCCAGCAGTTTACGCGAGATCTACGAGCAGTACTTC
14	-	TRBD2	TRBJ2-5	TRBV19	CASSMVLAGGPQYF	TGTGCCAGTAGTATGGTGTTAGCGGGAGGGCCCCAGTACTTC
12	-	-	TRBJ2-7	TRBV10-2	CASSELLTGQYF	TGCGCCAGCAGTGAGCTCTTGACGGGGCAGTACTTC
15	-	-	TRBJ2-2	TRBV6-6	CASSYQEGDTGELFF	TGTGCCAGCAGTTACCAGGAGGGTGACACCGGGGAGCTGTTTTTT
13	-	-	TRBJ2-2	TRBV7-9	CASRQTVTGELFF	TGTGCCAGCAGACAGACAGTGACCGGGGAGCTGTTTTTT
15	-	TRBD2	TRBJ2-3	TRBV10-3	CAISLLAGLGDTQYF	TGTGCCATCAGCCTACTAGCGGGATTAGGAGATACGCAGTATTTT
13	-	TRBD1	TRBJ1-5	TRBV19	CASRDRERQPQHF	TGTGCCAGTAGGGACAGGGAACGTCAGCCCCAGCATTTT
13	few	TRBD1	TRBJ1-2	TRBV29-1	CSVTGVANYGYTF	TGCAGCGTTACAGGGGTAGCTAACTATGGCTACACCTTC
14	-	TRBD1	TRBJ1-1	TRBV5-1	CASSLQGASSEAFF	TGCGCCAGCAGCTTGCAGGGGGCGAGCTCTGAAGCTTTCTTT
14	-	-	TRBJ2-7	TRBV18	CASSPDGGLYEQYF	TGTGCCAGCTCACCAGACGGGGGGCTCTACGAGCAGTACTTC
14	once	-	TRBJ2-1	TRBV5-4	CASSLGQINNEQFF	TGTGCCAGCAGCTTGGGACAGATCAACAATGAGCAGTTCTTC
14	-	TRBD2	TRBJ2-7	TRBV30	CALGRGLVENEQYF	TGTGCCCTCGGAAGAGGACTAGTTGAAAACGAGCAGTACTTC
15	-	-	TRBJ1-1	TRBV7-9	CASSPKGGAQTEAFF	TGTGCCAGCAGCCCGAAGGGGGGGGCGCAGACTGAAGCTTTCTTT
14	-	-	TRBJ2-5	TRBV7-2	CASSPQELVETQYF	TGTGCCAGCAGCCCCCAGGAACTAGTGGAGACCCAGTACTTC
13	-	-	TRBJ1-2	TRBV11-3	CASSPQGIYGYTF	TGTGCCAGCAGCCCTCAGGGGATCTATGGCTACACCTTC